A single sample gave rise to the 8 T cell receptor beta chains below, sequenced in a study of high-grade serous ovarian cancer treatment subgroups (dated by TCRdb to about 2021). Collection of tumor samples took place before definitive surgery or chemotherapy. Library prep was done by the immunoSEQ multiplex PCR assay. TCRdb holds this immuneACCESS table with in-frame rearrangements only. Some clones are missing; in checked studies, unresolved V genes explain under half, and the rest has no known cause. The sample table shows more than 3,000 clones, and about 77% are seen once. The top ten hold approximately 8.4% of the sample. Sequenced: tumor tissue. These TCRs come from a human donor with high-grade serous ovarian cancer.

This clone occurred once. This chain joins TRBV19 and TRBJ1-6; 8 positions match TRBD1. The CDR3 is 17 amino acids. V shed 3 bases, J shed 0 bases, and the junction held 4 bases outside the gene matches. Germline CDR1 is LNHDA and CDR2 is SQIVND (reference sequence). For the CDR3, the DNA is TGTGCCAGTAGTATCAGGGGGCGCGGCTCCTATAATTCACCCCTCCACTTT. Translating it yields CASSIRGRGSYNSPLHF.

As regards this clone: One end of the junction fails to match germline, which may point to a read error. Other nucleotide sequences in the sample specify the same CDR3. The V call is TRBV11-2, the J call TRBJ1-4; 10 bases fit TRBD1. CDR3 length: 19 residues. Per the germline V gene, CDR1 is SGHAT and CDR2 is FQNNGV. The CDR3 loop reads CASSLVGSGTGALNEKLFF. In nucleotides, the CDR3 is TGTGCCAGCAGTTTAGTAGGGAGCGGGACAGGGGCTCTTAATGAAAAACTGTTTTTT. The variable domain in full, completed from reference TRBV11-2 and TRBJ1-4, reads EAGVAQSPRYKIIEKRQSVAFWCNPISGHATLYWYQQILGQGPKLLIQFQNNGVVDDSQLPKDRFSAERLKGVDSTLKIQPAKLEDSAVYLCASSLVGSGTGALNEKLFFGSGTQLSVL.

V is TRBV6-1 and J is TRBJ2-7, with TRBD2 matching over 8 bases. Trimming at V came to 2 bases and at J to 3 bases, leaving 15 bases not matched to a gene. Germline V gene sequence: CDR1 MNHNS, CDR2 SASEGT. The CDR3 contains 18 residues. CDR3 amino acids: CASSESKLAGQNRYEQYF. The CDR3 DNA reads TGTGCCAGCAGTGAAAGTAAGCTAGCGGGCCAAAACCGCTACGAGCAGTACTTC.

This chain connects TRBV28 to TRBJ2-3; D is uncertain. V was cut by 11 bases and J by 0 bases, with 15 bases left in between. Germline assignment: CDR1 MDHEN and CDR2 SYDVKM. CDR3 length: 14 residues. The CDR3 nucleotides read TGTGCCGTCAGTTGGGCGGAGAGCACAGATACGCAGTATTTT. The encoded protein is CAVSWAESTDTQYF.

V gene TRBV19 combines with J gene TRBJ1-4; D gene unclear. Trimming left V 5 bases short and J 4 bases short, with 14 bases between. Germline V CDR1 and CDR2: LNHDA, SQIVND (reference sequence). The CDR3 runs to 15 residues. In DNA, the CDR3 is TGTGCCAGTAGTCCCCAATCGGGGATTAATGAAAAACTGTTTTTT. It codes for CASSPQSGINEKLFF. Together with reference TRBV19 and TRBJ1-4, the CDR3 gives the full variable domain: DGGITQSPKYLFRKEGQNVTLSCEQNLNHDAMYWYRQDPGQGLRLIYYSQIVNDFQKGDIAEGYSVSREKKESFPLTVTSAQKNPTAFYLCASSPQSGINEKLFFGSGTQLSVL.

This chain joins TRBV5-1 and TRBJ2-3; 8 positions agree with TRBD2. The J segment lost 6 bases and the V segment lost 0 bases, leaving 6 bases of the junction unmatched. CDR3 size: 15 residues. The germline V gene encodes CDR1 SGHRS and CDR2 YFSETQ. DNA of the CDR3: TGCGCCAGCAGCTTGGAGGGGCGGGGGGTCGATACGCAGTATTTT. It codes for CASSLEGRGVDTQYF. The entire variable domain, with the rest obtained from reference TRBV5-1 and TRBJ2-3, is as follows: KAGVTQTPRYLIKTRGQQVTLSCSPISGHRSVSWYQQTPGQGLQFLFEYFSETQRNKGNFPGRFSGRQFSNSRSEMNVSTLELGDSALYLCASSLEGRGVDTQYFGPGTRLTVL.

Points on this clone: Other DNA sequences of this sample code for an identical CDR3. DNA of the CDR3: TGTGCCATCAGTGAGGCAGGGGAGGACACTGAAGCTTTCTTT. This encodes CAISEAGEDTEAFF. The chain recombines TRBV10-3 with TRBJ1-1, with D maybe TRBD1 (6 bases). Germline loops: CDR1 ENHRY, CDR2 SYGVKD. Trimming stripped 2 bases from V and 3 bases from J, with 10 bases between. The CDR3 runs 14 residues.

This clone was recorded once. This rearrangement joins TRBV28 to TRBJ2-7; D gene ambiguous. V was trimmed by 10 bases and J by 3 bases, leaving 19 bases between them. The V gene's germline CDR1 is MDHEN and CDR2 SYDVKM. This CDR3 has 14 amino acids. The CDR3, as DNA: TGTGCCACGAACTACCACTCGGGTAACTACGAGCAGTACTTC. Protein sequence: CATNYHSGNYEQYF.